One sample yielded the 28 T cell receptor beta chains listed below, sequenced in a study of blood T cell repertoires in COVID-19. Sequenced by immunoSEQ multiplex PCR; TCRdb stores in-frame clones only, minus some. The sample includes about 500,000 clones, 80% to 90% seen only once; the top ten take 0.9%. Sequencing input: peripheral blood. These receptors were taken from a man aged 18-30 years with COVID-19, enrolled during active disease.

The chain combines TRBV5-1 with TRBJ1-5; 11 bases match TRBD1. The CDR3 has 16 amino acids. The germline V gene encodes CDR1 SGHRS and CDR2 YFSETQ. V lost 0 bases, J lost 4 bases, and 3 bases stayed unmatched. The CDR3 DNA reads TGCGCCAGCAGCTTGGGGACAGGGGGCATAAATCAGCCCCAGCATTTT. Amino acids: CASSLGTGGINQPQHF. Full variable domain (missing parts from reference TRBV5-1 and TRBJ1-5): KAGVTQTPRYLIKTRGQQVTLSCSPISGHRSVSWYQQTPGQGLQFLFEYFSETQRNKGNFPGRFSGRQFSNSRSEMNVSTLELGDSALYLCASSLGTGGINQPQHFGDGTRLSIL.

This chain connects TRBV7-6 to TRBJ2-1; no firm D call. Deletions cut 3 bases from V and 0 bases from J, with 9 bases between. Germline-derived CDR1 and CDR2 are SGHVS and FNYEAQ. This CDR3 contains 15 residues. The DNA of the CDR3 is TGTGCCAGCAGCTTGACGAGGAGCTCCTACAATGAGCAGTTCTTC. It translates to CASSLTRSSYNEQFF.

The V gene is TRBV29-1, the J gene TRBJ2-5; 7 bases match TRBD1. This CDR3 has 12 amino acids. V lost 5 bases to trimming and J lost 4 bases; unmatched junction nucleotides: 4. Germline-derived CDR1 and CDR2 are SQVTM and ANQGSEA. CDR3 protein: CSVQQGSETQYF. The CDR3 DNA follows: TGCAGCGTTCAACAGGGGTCAGAGACCCAGTACTTC.

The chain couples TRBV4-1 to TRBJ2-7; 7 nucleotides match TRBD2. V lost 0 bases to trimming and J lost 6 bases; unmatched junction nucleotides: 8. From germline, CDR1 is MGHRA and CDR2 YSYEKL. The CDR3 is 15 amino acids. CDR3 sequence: CASSQDRGVVPEQYF. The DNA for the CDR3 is TGCGCCAGCAGCCAAGATCGGGGGGTCGTCCCCGAGCAGTACTTC.

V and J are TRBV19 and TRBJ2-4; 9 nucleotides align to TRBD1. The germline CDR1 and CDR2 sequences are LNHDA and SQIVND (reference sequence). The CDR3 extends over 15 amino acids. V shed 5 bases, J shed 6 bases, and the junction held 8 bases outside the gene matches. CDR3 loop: CASSRDRARRNIQYF. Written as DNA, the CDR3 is TGTGCCAGTAGTCGGGACAGGGCTAGGAGAAACATTCAGTACTTC.

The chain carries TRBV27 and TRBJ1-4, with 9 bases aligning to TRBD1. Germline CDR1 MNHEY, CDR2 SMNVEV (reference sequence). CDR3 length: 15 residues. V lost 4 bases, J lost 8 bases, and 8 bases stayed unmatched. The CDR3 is CASSYSGQGQEKLFF. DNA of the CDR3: TGTGCCAGCAGTTATTCGGGACAGGGACAGGAAAAACTGTTTTTT.

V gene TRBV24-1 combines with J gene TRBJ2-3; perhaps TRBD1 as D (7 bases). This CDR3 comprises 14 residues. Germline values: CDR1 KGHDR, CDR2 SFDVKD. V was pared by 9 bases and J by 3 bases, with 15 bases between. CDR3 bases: TGTGCCACCGCAACAGGGGAGGCGACAGATACGCAGTATTTT. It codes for CATATGEATDTQYF.

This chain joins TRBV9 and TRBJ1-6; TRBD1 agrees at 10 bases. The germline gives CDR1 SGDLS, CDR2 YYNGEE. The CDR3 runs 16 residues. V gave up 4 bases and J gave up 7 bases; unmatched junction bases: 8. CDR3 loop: CASSPPGTGVNSPLHF. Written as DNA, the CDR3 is TGTGCCAGCAGCCCCCCGGGGACAGGGGTAAATTCACCCCTCCACTTT.

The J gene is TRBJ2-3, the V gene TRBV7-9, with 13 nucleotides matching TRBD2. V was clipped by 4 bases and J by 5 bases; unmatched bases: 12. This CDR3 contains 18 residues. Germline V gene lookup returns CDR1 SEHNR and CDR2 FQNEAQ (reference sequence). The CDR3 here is CASSSILGTSGEGDTQYF. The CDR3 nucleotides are TGTGCCAGCAGCTCGATACTCGGGACTAGCGGGGAGGGAGATACGCAGTATTTT.

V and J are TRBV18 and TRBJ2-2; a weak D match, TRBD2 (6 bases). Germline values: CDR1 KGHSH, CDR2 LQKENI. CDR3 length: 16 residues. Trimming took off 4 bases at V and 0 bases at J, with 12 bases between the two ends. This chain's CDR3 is CASSLTGTSNTGELFF. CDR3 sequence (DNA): TGTGCCAGCTCACTCACCGGGACTTCGAACACCGGGGAGCTGTTTTTT. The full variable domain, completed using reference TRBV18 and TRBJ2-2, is NAGVMQNPRHLVRRRGQEARLRCSPMKGHSHVYWYRQLPEEGLKFMVYLQKENIIDESGMPKERFSAEFPKEGPSILRIQQVVRGDSAAYFCASSLTGTSNTGELFFGEGSRLTVL.

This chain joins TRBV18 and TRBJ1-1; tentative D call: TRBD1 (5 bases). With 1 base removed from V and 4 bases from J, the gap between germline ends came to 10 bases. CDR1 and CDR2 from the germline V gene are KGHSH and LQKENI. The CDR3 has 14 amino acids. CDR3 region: CASSPREGSTEAFF. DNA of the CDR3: TGTGCCAGCTCACCACGGGAGGGGAGCACTGAAGCTTTCTTT.

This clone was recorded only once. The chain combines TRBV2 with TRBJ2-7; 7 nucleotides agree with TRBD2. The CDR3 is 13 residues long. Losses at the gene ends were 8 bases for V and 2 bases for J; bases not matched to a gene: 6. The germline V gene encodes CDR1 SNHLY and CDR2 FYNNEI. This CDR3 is CASLTSGTYEQYF. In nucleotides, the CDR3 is TGTGCCAGCCTAACGAGCGGGACCTACGAGCAGTACTTC.

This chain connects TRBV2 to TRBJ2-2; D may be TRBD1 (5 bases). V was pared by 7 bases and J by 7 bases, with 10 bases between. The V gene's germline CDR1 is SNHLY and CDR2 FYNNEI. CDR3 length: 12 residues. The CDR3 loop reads CASTLGDGELFF. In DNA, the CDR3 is TGTGCCAGCACCTTAGGGGACGGGGAGCTGTTTTTT.

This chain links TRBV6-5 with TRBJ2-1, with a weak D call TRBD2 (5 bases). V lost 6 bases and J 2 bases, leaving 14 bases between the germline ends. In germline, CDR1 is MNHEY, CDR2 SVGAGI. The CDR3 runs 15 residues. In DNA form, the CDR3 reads TGTGCCAGCAGCCCCTTCGTGGGAGCCTACAATGAGCAGTTCTTC. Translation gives CASSPFVGAYNEQFF.

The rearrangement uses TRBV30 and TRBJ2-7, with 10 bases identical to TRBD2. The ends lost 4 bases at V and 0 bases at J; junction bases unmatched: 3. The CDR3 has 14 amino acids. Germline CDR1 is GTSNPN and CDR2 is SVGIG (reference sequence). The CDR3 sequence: CAWTPSGSSYEQYF. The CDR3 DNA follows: TGTGCCTGGACTCCTAGCGGGAGCTCCTACGAGCAGTACTTC.

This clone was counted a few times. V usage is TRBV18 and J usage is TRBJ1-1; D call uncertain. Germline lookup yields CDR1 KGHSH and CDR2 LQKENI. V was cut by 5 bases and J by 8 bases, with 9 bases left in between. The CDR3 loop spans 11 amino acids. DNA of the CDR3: TGTGCCAGCTCAGAGACATCCGAAGCTTTCTTT. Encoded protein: CASSETSEAFF.

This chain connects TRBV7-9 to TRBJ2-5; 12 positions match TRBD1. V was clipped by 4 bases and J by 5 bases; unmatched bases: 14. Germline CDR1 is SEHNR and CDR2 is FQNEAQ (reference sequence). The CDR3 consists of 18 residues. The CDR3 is CASSSPLGGTGGAETQYF. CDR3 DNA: TGTGCCAGCAGCTCACCCTTAGGCGGGACAGGGGGCGCGGAGACCCAGTACTTC.

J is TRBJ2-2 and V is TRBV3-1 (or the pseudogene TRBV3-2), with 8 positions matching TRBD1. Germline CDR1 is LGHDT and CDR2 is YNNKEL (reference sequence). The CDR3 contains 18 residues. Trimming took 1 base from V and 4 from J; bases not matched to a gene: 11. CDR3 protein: CASSQGWGQGASTGELFF. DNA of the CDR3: TGTGCCAGCAGCCAAGGTTGGGGCCAGGGGGCCTCCACCGGGGAGCTGTTTTTT.

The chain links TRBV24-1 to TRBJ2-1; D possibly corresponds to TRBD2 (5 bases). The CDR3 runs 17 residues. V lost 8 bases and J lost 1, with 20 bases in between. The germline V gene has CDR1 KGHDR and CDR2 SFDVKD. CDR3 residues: CATNTEEGKLSYNEQFF. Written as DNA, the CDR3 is TGTGCCACCAACACGGAGGAAGGGAAGCTGTCCTACAATGAGCAGTTCTTC.

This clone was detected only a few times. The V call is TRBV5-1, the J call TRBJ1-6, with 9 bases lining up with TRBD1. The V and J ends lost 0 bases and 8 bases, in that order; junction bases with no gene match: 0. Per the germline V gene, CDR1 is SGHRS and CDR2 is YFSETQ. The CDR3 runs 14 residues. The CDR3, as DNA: TGCGCCAGCAGCTTGGACAGGGGGCATTCACCCCTCCACTTT. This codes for CASSLDRGHSPLHF.

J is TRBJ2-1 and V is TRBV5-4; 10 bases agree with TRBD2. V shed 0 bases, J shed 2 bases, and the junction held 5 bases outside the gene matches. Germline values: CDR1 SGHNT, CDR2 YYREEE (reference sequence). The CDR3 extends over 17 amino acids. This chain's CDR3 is CASSLEVAGGPYNEQFF. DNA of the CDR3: TGTGCCAGCAGCTTGGAAGTAGCGGGGGGACCCTACAATGAGCAGTTCTTC.

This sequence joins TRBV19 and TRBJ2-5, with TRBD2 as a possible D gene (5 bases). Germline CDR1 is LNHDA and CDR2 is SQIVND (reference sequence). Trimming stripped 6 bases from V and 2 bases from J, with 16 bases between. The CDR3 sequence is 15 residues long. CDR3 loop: CASSRSRRGQETQYF. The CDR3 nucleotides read TGTGCCAGTAGCCGCTCCCGCCGGGGACAAGAGACCCAGTACTTC.

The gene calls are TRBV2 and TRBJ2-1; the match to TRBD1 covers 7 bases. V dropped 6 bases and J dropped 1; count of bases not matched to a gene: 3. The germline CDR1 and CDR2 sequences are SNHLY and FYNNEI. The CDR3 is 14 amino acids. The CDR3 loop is CASSDRVSYNEQFF. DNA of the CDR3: TGTGCCAGCAGCGACAGGGTTTCCTACAATGAGCAGTTCTTC.

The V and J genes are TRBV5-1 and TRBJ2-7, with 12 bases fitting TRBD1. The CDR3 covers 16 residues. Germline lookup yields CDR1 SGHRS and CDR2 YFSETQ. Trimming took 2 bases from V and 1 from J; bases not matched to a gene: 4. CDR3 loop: CASSFGDRGLSYEQYF. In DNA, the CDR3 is TGCGCCAGCAGCTTCGGGGACAGGGGGCTTTCCTACGAGCAGTACTTC.

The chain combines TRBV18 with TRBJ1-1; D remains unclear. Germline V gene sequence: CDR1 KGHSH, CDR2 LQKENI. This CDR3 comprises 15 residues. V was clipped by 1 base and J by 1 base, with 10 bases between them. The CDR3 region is CASSPLGVGNTEAFF. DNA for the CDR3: TGTGCCAGCTCACCACTGGGCGTGGGGAACACTGAAGCTTTCTTT.

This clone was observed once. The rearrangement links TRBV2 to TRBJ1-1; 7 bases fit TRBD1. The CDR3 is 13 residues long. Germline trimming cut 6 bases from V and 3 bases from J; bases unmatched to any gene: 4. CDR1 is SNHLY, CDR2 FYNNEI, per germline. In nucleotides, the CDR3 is TGTGCCAGCAGAGGACAGGCGGACACTGAAGCTTTCTTT. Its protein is CASRGQADTEAFF.

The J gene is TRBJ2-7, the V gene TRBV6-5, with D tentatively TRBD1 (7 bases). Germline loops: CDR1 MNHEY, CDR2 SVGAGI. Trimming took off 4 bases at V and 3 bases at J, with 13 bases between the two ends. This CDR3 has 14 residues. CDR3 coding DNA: TGTGCCAGCAGTTCGCGGGACAGCTACTACGAGCAGTACTTC. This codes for CASSSRDSYYEQYF.

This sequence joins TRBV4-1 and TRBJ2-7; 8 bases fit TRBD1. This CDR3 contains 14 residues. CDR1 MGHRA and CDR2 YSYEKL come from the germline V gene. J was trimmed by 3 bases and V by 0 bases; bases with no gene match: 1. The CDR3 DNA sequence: TGCGCCAGCAGCCAAGAGGACAGGGACTACGAGCAGTACTTC. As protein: CASSQEDRDYEQYF.